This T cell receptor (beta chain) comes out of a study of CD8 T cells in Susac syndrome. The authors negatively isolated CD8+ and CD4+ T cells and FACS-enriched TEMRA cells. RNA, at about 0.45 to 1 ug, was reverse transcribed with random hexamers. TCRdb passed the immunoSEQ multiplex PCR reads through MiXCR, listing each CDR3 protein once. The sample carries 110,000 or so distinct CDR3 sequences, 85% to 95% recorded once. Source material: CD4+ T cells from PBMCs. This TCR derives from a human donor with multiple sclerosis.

The CDR3 nucleotides are TGTGCCAGCAGTTTGCCCCCAGATACGCAGTATTTT. This encodes CASSLPPDTQYF. The rearrangement links TRBV12-3 or TRBV12-4 to TRBJ2-3, with D unclear. CDR3 length equals 12 residues. V dropped 3 bases and J dropped 4 bases, with 5 bases sitting between them.